This TCR beta chain was profiled in a study of shared clonotypes between healthy human individuals. Measured with immunoSEQ multiplex PCR; TCRdb has only the in-frame clones, and not every one. The table has about 2 million clones, just under 95% seen once. This CDR3 has 16 amino acids. Per germline, CDR1 MNHNS and CDR2 SASEGT. V was clipped by 1 base and J by 4 bases; unmatched bases: 3. With regard to this clone: The antigen remains undetermined.

Points from the study as a whole: A few donors shared about 4.5% of their naive CD4 clonotypes. Naive subsets generally had larger estimated richness than memory subsets.

CD45RO-negative, CCR7-positively selected cells formed the naive CD8 fraction, excluding terminally differentiated effector memory CD45RA+ cells. The TCR comes from a man aged 18 to 29 in good health. The sample taken for sequencing was naive CD8+ T cells sorted from blood. The chain carries TRBV6-1 and TRBJ2-2, with 10 bases that match TRBD1. The CDR3 nucleotides are TGTGCCAGCAGTGAAGATGGGACAGGGGCCACCGGGGAGCTGTTTTTT. Amino acid sequence: CASSEDGTGATGELFF.